The clone carrying this TCR beta chain was observed a few times. This specimen belongs to a study of T cells after yellow fever vaccination. TCRdb reanalysed the 5' RACE reads using MiXCR and keeps one entry per CDR3 protein. This table holds hundreds of thousands of distinct CDR3 sequences, about 3.5% found once. The ends were cut back, 2 bases at V and 1 base at J, with 8 bases in the middle. The CDR3 runs 14 residues. From germline, CDR1 is KGHSH and CDR2 LQKENI. This sample comprised PBMCs, obtained on the day of the yellow fever booster vaccination. V gene TRBV18 combines with J gene TRBJ2-5; D gene uncertain. This clonotype was sampled from a man younger than 30 who received the YFV17D yellow fever vaccine. The CDR3 reads CASSPGVGQETQYF. The CDR3 DNA is TGTGCCAGCTCACCAGGGGTTGGCCAAGAGACCCAGTACTTC. Full variable domain (missing parts from reference TRBV18 and TRBJ2-5): NAGVMQNPRHLVRRRGQEARLRCSPMKGHSHVYWYRQLPEEGLKFMVYLQKENIIDESGMPKERFSAEFPKEGPSILRIQQVVRGDSAAYFCASSPGVGQETQYFGPGTRLLVL.